These 10 T cell receptor beta chains originate from one sample sequenced in a study of blood T cell repertoires in COVID-19. TCRdb's copy holds only in-frame clones and misses some; the assay was immunoSEQ multiplex PCR. The sample has 68,000 or so clones, roughly nine tenths seen once. The source material was peripheral blood. These receptors came from a middle-aged man with active COVID-19.

The chain couples TRBV10-2 to TRBJ2-7; 8 bases are shared with TRBD1. CDR3 size: 17 residues. V was clipped by 11 bases and J by 3 bases; unmatched bases: 21. Germline V gives CDR1 WSHSY, CDR2 SAAADI. The CDR3 sequence: CAGQSAPTGQVSYEQYF. DNA for the CDR3: TGCGCCGGGCAATCCGCTCCAACGGGACAGGTTAGCTACGAGCAGTACTTC.

The rearrangement uses TRBV2 and TRBJ1-2; tentative D call: TRBD1 (5 bases). This CDR3 region has 13 residues. Germline CDR1 and CDR2: SNHLY and FYNNEI. Trimming took off 2 bases at V and 4 bases at J, with 8 bases between the two ends. The CDR3, as DNA: TGTGCCAGCAGTGAAACGGGGGTCTATGGCTACACCTTC. This gives the protein CASSETGVYGYTF.

The gene calls are TRBV7-2 and TRBJ2-7, with TRBD2 as a possible D gene (6 bases). In germline, CDR1 is SGHTA, CDR2 FQGNSA. The V and J ends lost 5 bases and 5 bases respectively, with 16 bases between them. The CDR3 is 14 residues long. The CDR3 reads CASSKKPGEDEQYF. For the CDR3, the DNA is TGTGCCAGCAGCAAGAAACCGGGGGAAGACGAGCAGTACTTC.

The chain joins TRBV2 to TRBJ2-2, with TRBD1 as a possible D gene (6 bases). The germline gives CDR1 SNHLY, CDR2 FYNNEI. The V gene lost 5 bases and the J gene lost 6 bases, with 13 bases spanning the gap. CDR3 length: 14 amino acids. The CDR3 protein is CASSPVTGSGELFF. The CDR3 DNA reads as TGTGCCAGCAGTCCAGTTACAGGGTCCGGGGAGCTGTTTTTT.

V is TRBV7-6 and J is TRBJ2-1; 13 positions agree with TRBD2. CDR1 SGHVS and CDR2 FNYEAQ come from the germline V gene. Trimming cost V 5 bases and J 5 bases; bases outside gene matches: 3. This CDR3 spans 15 amino acids. CDR3 in amino acids: CASSRLAGGNNEQFF. The DNA for the CDR3 is TGTGCCAGCAGCCGACTAGCGGGGGGCAACAATGAGCAGTTCTTC. Full variable domain (rest looked up from reference TRBV7-6 and TRBJ2-1): GAGVSQSPRYKVTKRGQDVALRCDPISGHVSLYWYRQALGQGPEFLTYFNYEAQQDKSGLPNDRFSAERPEGSISTLTIQRTEQRDSAMYRCASSRLAGGNNEQFFGPGTRLTVL.

This chain links TRBV27 with TRBJ2-2; D is ambiguous. Trimming removed 5 bases from V and 4 bases from J, with 17 bases in between. The CDR3 is made up of 16 amino acids. The germline V gene has CDR1 MNHEY and CDR2 SMNVEV (reference sequence). DNA for the CDR3: TGTGCCAGCAGTCTGTTGCTAGACGCCGGCACCGGGGAGCTGTTTTTT. The encoded protein is CASSLLLDAGTGELFF.

The chain carries TRBV7-9 and TRBJ2-1, with a possible D match to TRBD1 (5 bases). CDR3 length: 15 amino acids. Deletions cut 5 bases from V and 9 bases from J, with 20 bases between. The germline CDR1 and CDR2 sequences are SEHNR and FQNEAQ (reference sequence). In nucleotides, the CDR3 is TGTGCCAGCAGCCATTGGGGCGTAGAGACGGGTGAGCAGTTCTTC. Its translation: CASSHWGVETGEQFF.

This clone was recorded at least ten times. This chain joins TRBV5-1 and TRBJ1-2; the match to TRBD1 covers 7 bases. The CDR3 loop spans 13 amino acids. Germline values: CDR1 SGHRS, CDR2 YFSETQ. Trimming cost V 6 bases and J 7 bases; bases outside gene matches: 9. The CDR3 region has the DNA TGCGCCAGCACCGACAGGGTTAAGGCTGGCTACACCTTC. Its translation: CASTDRVKAGYTF.

The rearrangement joins TRBV19 to TRBJ2-7; D perhaps matches TRBD2 (6 bases). The CDR3 is 16 amino acids. Per germline, CDR1 LNHDA and CDR2 SQIVND (reference sequence). The V and J ends lost 1 base and 0 bases respectively, with 13 bases between them. The CDR3 loop reads CASSIVSDGGSYEQYF. The CDR3 DNA follows: TGTGCCAGTAGTATAGTCTCGGACGGGGGCTCCTACGAGCAGTACTTC.

This chain uses TRBV11-2 with TRBJ2-5; TRBD2 agrees at 16 bases. V dropped 4 bases and J dropped 5; count of bases not matched to a gene: 4. The CDR3 runs 16 residues. Per germline, CDR1 SGHAT and CDR2 FQNNGV. CDR3 sequence (DNA): TGTGCCAGCAGCTACGGGACTAGCGGGGGGGCTGAGACCCAGTACTTC. Amino acids: CASSYGTSGGAETQYF. Based on the CDR3 plus reference TRBV11-2 and TRBJ2-5, the full variable domain is EAGVAQSPRYKIIEKRQSVAFWCNPISGHATLYWYQQILGQGPKLLIQFQNNGVVDDSQLPKDRFSAERLKGVDSTLKIQPAKLEDSAVYLCASSYGTSGGAETQYFGPGTRLLVL.